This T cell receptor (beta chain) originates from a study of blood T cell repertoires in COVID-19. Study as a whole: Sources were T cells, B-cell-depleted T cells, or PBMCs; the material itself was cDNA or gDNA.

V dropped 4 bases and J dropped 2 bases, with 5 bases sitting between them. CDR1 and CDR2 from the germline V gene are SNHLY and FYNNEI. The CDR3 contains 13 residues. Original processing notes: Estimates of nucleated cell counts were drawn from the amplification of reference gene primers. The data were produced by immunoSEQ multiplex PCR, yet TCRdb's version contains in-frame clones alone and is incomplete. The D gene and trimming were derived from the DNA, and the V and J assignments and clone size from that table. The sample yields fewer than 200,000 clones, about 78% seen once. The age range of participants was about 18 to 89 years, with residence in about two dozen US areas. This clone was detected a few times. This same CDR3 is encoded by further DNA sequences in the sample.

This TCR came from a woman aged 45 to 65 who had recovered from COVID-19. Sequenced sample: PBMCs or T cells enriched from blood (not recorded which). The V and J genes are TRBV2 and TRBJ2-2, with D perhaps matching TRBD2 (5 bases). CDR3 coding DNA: TGTGCCAGCAGTGGACTAAACACCGGGGAGCTGTTTTTT. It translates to CASSGLNTGELFF.